A single sample gave rise to the 29 T cell receptor beta chains below, sequenced in a study of blood T cell repertoires in COVID-19. TCRdb keeps only in-frame clones here, not all; method: immunoSEQ multiplex PCR. The data hold around 330,000 clones, with approximately 90% observed a single time. Sequencing was carried out using PBMCs or T cells enriched from blood (not recorded which). The receptors were sampled from a woman aged 18-35 years who had recovered from COVID-19.

The chain uses TRBV27 and TRBJ2-1; the match to TRBD2 covers 8 bases. The ends lost 5 bases at V and 6 bases at J; junction bases unmatched: 9. The CDR3 covers 15 residues. Germline assignment: CDR1 MNHEY and CDR2 SMNVEV (reference sequence). The CDR3: CASSPFGTRSNEQFF. In DNA form, the CDR3 reads TGTGCCAGCAGTCCCTTTGGGACTAGATCCAATGAGCAGTTCTTC.

The chain links TRBV7-8 to TRBJ1-5; D gene uncertain. This CDR3 is 16 amino acids long. Germline V lookup: CDR1 SGHVS, CDR2 FQNEAQ. V was pared by 1 base and J by 0 bases, with 10 bases between. The chain's CDR3 is CASSLVGGNSNQPQHF. The CDR3 nucleotides are TGTGCCAGCAGCTTAGTAGGAGGGAATAGCAATCAGCCCCAGCATTTT. Together with reference TRBV7-8 and TRBJ1-5, the CDR3 gives the full variable domain: GAGVSQSPRYKVAKRGQDVALRCDPISGHVSLFWYQQALGQGPEFLTYFQNEAQLDKSGLPSDRFFAERPEGSVSTLKIQRTQQEDSAVYLCASSLVGGNSNQPQHFGDGTRLSIL.

The chain couples TRBV6-5 to TRBJ1-1; D is unclear. Per the germline V gene, CDR1 is MNHEY and CDR2 is SVGAGI. The germline V and J ends were trimmed by 0 bases and 4 bases, with 12 bases remaining between them. The CDR3 spans 15 residues. Here the CDR3 reads CASSYSTPGVTEAFF. The CDR3 DNA reads as TGTGCCAGCAGTTACTCGACGCCGGGAGTCACTGAAGCTTTCTTT.

This chain connects TRBV4-3 to TRBJ2-3, with a weak D call TRBD1 (6 bases). V lost 0 bases to trimming and J lost 2 bases, with 18 bases between them. The germline V gene encodes CDR1 LGHNA and CDR2 YSLEER. The CDR3 is made up of 18 amino acids. The CDR3 DNA reads as TGCGCCAGCAGCCAAGATCTGTCCAGGGGTTCCCCCACAGATACGCAGTATTTT. It is translated as CASSQDLSRGSPTDTQYF.

The chain couples TRBV3-1 (or the pseudogene TRBV3-2) to TRBJ2-2; a possible D gene is TRBD2 (5 bases). CDR1 is LGHDT, CDR2 YNNKEL, per germline (reference sequence). The V gene lost 7 bases and the J gene lost 2 bases, with 17 bases spanning the gap. CDR3 length equals 16 residues. CDR3 nucleotide sequence: TGTGCCAGCAACCCGACGGGAACCCTTAACACCGGGGAGCTGTTTTTT. Translating gives CASNPTGTLNTGELFF.

V gene TRBV27 combines with J gene TRBJ1-1, with D unresolved. Germline V gives CDR1 MNHEY, CDR2 SMNVEV (reference sequence). With 6 bases removed from V and 0 bases from J, the gap between germline ends came to 11 bases. There are 14 residues in the CDR3. Here the CDR3 DNA reads TGTGCCAGCAGCCGAGGCCGGCTGAACACTGAAGCTTTCTTT. It yields the protein CASSRGRLNTEAFF.

J is TRBJ1-2 and V is TRBV14; 8 bases are shared with TRBD1. The V segment lost 2 bases and the J segment 8 bases; nucleotides outside the gene matches: 16. CDR3 size: 17 residues. Germline assignment: CDR1 SGHDN and CDR2 FVKESK. CDR3 region: CASSQLFRGRLVWGYTF. The CDR3, as DNA: TGTGCCAGCAGCCAACTTTTCAGGGGGCGATTGGTGTGGGGCTACACCTTC.

The chain links TRBV5-5 to TRBJ1-2; 8 nucleotides align to TRBD1. Trimming at V came to 4 bases and at J to 3 bases, leaving 11 bases not matched to a gene. The CDR3 is made up of 16 amino acids. In germline, CDR1 is SGHKS, CDR2 YYEKEE (reference sequence). The CDR3 nucleotides are TGTGCCAGCAGCCAAATGACAGGGGTAGGGGACTATGGCTACACCTTC. Translating it yields CASSQMTGVGDYGYTF.

The gene calls are TRBV4-1 and TRBJ2-7; the match to TRBD2 covers 7 bases. The germline gives CDR1 MGHRA, CDR2 YSYEKL. J was trimmed by 0 bases and V by 5 bases; bases with no gene match: 10. CDR3 length: 16 residues. CDR3 sequence: CASSLEPGLPSYEQYF. CDR3 bases: TGCGCCAGCAGCTTAGAGCCGGGACTACCCTCCTACGAGCAGTACTTC.

CDR3 DNA: TGCAGCGTTGAAGGGGGACAGCGTGAAGCTTTCTTT. The encoded protein is CSVEGGQREAFF. V usage is TRBV29-1 and J usage is TRBJ1-1, with 7 bases aligning to TRBD1. V shed 1 base and J 7 bases; nucleotides not matched to a gene: 3. In germline, CDR1 is SQVTM, CDR2 ANQGSEA. The CDR3 has 12 residues.

This chain uses TRBV28 with TRBJ1-1, with a tentative D call TRBD1 (5 bases). Germline V CDR1 and CDR2: MDHEN, SYDVKM. The CDR3 is 14 residues long. V was pared by 2 bases and J by 4 bases, with 11 bases between. CDR3 sequence (DNA): TGTGCCAGCAGTTTACGGGGGTTGGGCACTGAAGCTTTCTTT. Translating gives CASSLRGLGTEAFF.

The J gene is TRBJ2-3, the V gene TRBV24-1, with 8 bases lining up with TRBD2. This CDR3 has 16 amino acids. V lost 4 bases and J lost 4; bases outside the gene matches: 9. CDR1 and CDR2 from the germline V gene are KGHDR and SFDVKD. DNA for the CDR3: TGTGCCACCAGTGACCCGGGACTAGGGGGATCAGATACGCAGTATTTT. It encodes CATSDPGLGGSDTQYF.

The chain employs TRBV6-1 and TRBJ2-3, with TRBD2 matching 8 bases. The CDR3 runs 17 residues. Germline CDR1 is MNHNS and CDR2 is SASEGT. The junction had 10 bases not matched to a gene; V was cut back by 4 bases and J by 1 base. DNA of the CDR3: TGTGCCAGCAGTGCTTATCCCGGGACTAGGGGCACAGATACGCAGTATTTT. It is translated as CASSAYPGTRGTDTQYF.

The rearrangement uses TRBV5-5 and TRBJ2-1; TRBD2 aligns across 9 bases. CDR1 SGHKS and CDR2 YYEKEE come from the germline V gene (reference sequence). V lost 7 bases to trimming and J lost 8 bases; unmatched junction nucleotides: 13. The CDR3 loop spans 15 amino acids. In nucleotides, the CDR3 is TGTGCCAGCCTTATCGGTGGCGGGGGGGCAGATGAGCAGTTCTTC. It translates to CASLIGGGGADEQFF.

The chain has TRBV2 and TRBJ1-1; the match to TRBD1 covers 10 bases. V lost 8 bases, J lost 5 bases, and 2 bases stayed unmatched. The CDR3 contains 12 residues. The V gene's germline CDR1 is SNHLY and CDR2 FYNNEI. As DNA, the CDR3 is TGTGCCAGCGGGGGACAGGGGACTGAAGCTTTCTTT. Amino acids: CASGGQGTEAFF.

V usage is TRBV4-1 and J usage is TRBJ1-1, with D uncertain. V was pared by 4 bases and J by 10 bases, with 22 bases between. There are 15 residues in the CDR3. Per the germline V gene, CDR1 is MGHRA and CDR2 is YSYEKL. The CDR3 is CASSPQLRAQRAAFF. The CDR3 DNA reads as TGCGCCAGCAGCCCTCAATTACGGGCGCAGCGGGCAGCTTTCTTT.

This clone came up a few times. The rearrangement uses TRBV5-4 and TRBJ2-2; 8 bases match TRBD1. Germline V CDR1 and CDR2: SGHNT, YYREEE (reference sequence). V dropped 4 bases and J dropped 3; count of bases not matched to a gene: 5. This CDR3 region has 15 residues. Written as DNA, the CDR3 is TGTGCCAGCAGCCTTATGACAGGGGACACCGGGGAGCTGTTTTTT. The encoded protein is CASSLMTGDTGELFF.

The chain employs TRBV28 and TRBJ1-1, with TRBD1 matching 10 bases. The CDR3 extends over 15 amino acids. Germline V gene data show CDR1 as MDHEN and CDR2 as SYDVKM. Trimming at V came to 10 bases and at J to 1 base, leaving 9 bases not matched to a gene. Here the CDR3 reads CAIQSRDRGNTEAFF. The CDR3 DNA reads TGTGCCATCCAGTCCCGGGACAGGGGGAACACTGAAGCTTTCTTT.

V usage is TRBV3-1 (or the pseudogene TRBV3-2) and J usage is TRBJ2-1; D is unresolved. This CDR3 has 16 amino acids. With 4 bases removed from V and 7 bases from J, the gap between germline ends came to 20 bases. Per the germline V gene, CDR1 is LGHDT and CDR2 is YNNKEL (reference sequence). CDR3 region: CASSLSPDTLSNEQFF. CDR3 bases: TGTGCCAGCAGCCTGTCACCCGACACCCTTTCGAATGAGCAGTTCTTC.

The V gene is TRBV6-2 or TRBV6-3, the J gene TRBJ2-7, with 10 positions matching TRBD2. Germline-derived CDR1 and CDR2 are MNHEY and SVGEGT. The V gene end was trimmed by 5 bases and the J gene end by 2 bases; junction bases not matched to a gene: 18. CDR3 length: 19 residues. Here the CDR3 reads CASSTPLPLPSGGTYEQYF. The CDR3 DNA sequence: TGTGCCAGCAGTACCCCGTTACCCCTACCTAGCGGGGGAACCTACGAGCAGTACTTC.

J is TRBJ1-2 and V is TRBV7-9; D remains unclear. Trimming took off 1 base at V and 6 bases at J, with 12 bases between the two ends. Per germline, CDR1 SEHNR and CDR2 FQNEAQ (reference sequence). The CDR3 length is 14 residues. The CDR3 DNA follows: TGTGCCAGCAGCTTAGATGGCAGTATTCATGGCTACACCTTC. Translating gives CASSLDGSIHGYTF.

This clone appeared a single time. This chain uses TRBV18 with TRBJ2-5; 9 nucleotides line up with TRBD2. The CDR3 is 16 amino acids. The germline V gene has CDR1 KGHSH and CDR2 LQKENI. J was trimmed by 4 bases and V by 3 bases; bases with no gene match: 9. CDR3 loop: CASSPSSGALGETQYF. The CDR3 DNA follows: TGTGCCAGCTCACCCTCTAGCGGGGCTTTGGGAGAGACCCAGTACTTC.

The chain recombines TRBV28 with TRBJ2-3; 16 bases agree with TRBD2. This CDR3 is built from 17 residues. J was trimmed by 5 bases and V by 3 bases; bases with no gene match: 5. The V gene's germline CDR1 is MDHEN and CDR2 SYDVKM. This chain's CDR3 is CASSFPGLAGGQDTQYF. For the CDR3, the DNA is TGTGCCAGCAGTTTTCCGGGACTAGCGGGGGGGCAAGATACGCAGTATTTT.

The chain recombines TRBV5-1 with TRBJ1-6; D perhaps matches TRBD1 (5 bases). CDR1 and CDR2 (germline): SGHRS, YFSETQ. The CDR3 is made up of 17 amino acids. The V gene lost 6 bases and the J gene lost 1 base, with 17 bases spanning the gap. The CDR3 is CASNIGTGGSYNSPLHF. The CDR3 DNA is TGCGCCAGCAACATTGGGACCGGGGGATCCTATAATTCACCCCTCCACTTT.

This clone was counted between two and nine times. The chain is built from TRBV11-1 and TRBJ2-7; 13 nucleotides align to TRBD2. Germline-derived CDR1 and CDR2 are SGHAT and FQDESV (reference sequence). V lost 5 bases, J lost 6 bases, and 7 bases stayed unmatched. This CDR3 has 15 residues. The CDR3 coding sequence is TGTGCCAGCAGCCTGACTAGCGGGAGGACGCCCGAGCAGTACTTC. It codes for CASSLTSGRTPEQYF.

The table lists this clone with a few counts. The chain recombines TRBV2 with TRBJ1-1; tentatively, D is TRBD1 (5 bases). V lost 4 bases and J lost 1, with 7 bases in between. The CDR3 sequence is 13 residues long. Germline V gene sequence: CDR1 SNHLY, CDR2 FYNNEI. CDR3 DNA sequence: TGTGCCAGCAGTGCAGGGTCGAACACTGAAGCTTTCTTT. This encodes CASSAGSNTEAFF.

The chain couples TRBV9 to TRBJ1-4; D call uncertain. V dropped 0 bases and J dropped 8 bases, with 11 bases sitting between them. In germline, CDR1 is SGDLS, CDR2 YYNGEE. The CDR3 is 14 residues long. The CDR3 nucleotides are TGTGCCAGCAGCGTAGCACCCGGGTCGGAAAAACTGTTTTTT. This gives the protein CASSVAPGSEKLFF.

V is TRBV27 and J is TRBJ2-1; 8 bases agree with TRBD2. The germline V gene encodes CDR1 MNHEY and CDR2 SMNVEV (reference sequence). CDR3 length equals 16 residues. J gave up 3 bases and V 4 bases, and 8 bases lay outside the gene matches. The CDR3 sequence is CASSSPLRGGYNEQFF. The DNA for the CDR3 is TGTGCCAGCAGTTCCCCCTTACGGGGGGGCTACAATGAGCAGTTCTTC.

As regards this clone: This specimen includes other DNA sequences encoding the same CDR3. V is TRBV7-2 and J is TRBJ1-1; D gene uncertain. Germline CDR1 is SGHTA and CDR2 is FQGNSA. With 0 bases removed from V and 1 base from J, the gap between germline ends came to 6 bases. The CDR3 consists of 14 residues. The CDR3 nucleotides are TGTGCCAGCAGCTTAGCGCCGGGGAACACTGAAGCTTTCTTT. Protein product: CASSLAPGNTEAFF.